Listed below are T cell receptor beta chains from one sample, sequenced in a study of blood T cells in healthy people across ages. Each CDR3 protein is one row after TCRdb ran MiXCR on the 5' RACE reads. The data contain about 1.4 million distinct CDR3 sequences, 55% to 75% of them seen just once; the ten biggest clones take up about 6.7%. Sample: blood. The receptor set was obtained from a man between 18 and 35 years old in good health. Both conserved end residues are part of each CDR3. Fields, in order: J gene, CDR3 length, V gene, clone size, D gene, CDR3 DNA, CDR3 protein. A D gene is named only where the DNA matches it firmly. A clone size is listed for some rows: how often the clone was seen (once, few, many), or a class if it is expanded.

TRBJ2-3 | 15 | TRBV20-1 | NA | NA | TGCAGTGCTAGAGATCTGGGGGTCCGCACAGATACGCAGTATTTT | CSARDLGVRTDTQYF
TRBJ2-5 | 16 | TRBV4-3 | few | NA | TGCGCCAGCAGCCAAGAGAAGCGGTCGGGGTCTGAGACCCAGTACTTC | CASSQEKRSGSETQYF
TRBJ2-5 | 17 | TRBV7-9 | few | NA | TGTGCCAGCAGCTTTTTTCTCGGCCGTCAGGGAGGCGAGACCCAGTACTTC | CASSFFLGRQGGETQYF
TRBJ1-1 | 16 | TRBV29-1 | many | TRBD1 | TGCAGCGTTAGATTGACAGGGGGCTGGTCGGGGACTGAAGCTTTCTTT | CSVRLTGGWSGTEAFF
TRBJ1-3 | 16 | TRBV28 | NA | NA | TGTGCCAGCAGTTTATCGGCACCCGGCTCTGGAAACACCATATATTTT | CASSLSAPGSGNTIYF
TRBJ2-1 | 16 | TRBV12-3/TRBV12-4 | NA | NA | TGTGCCAGCAGTTTTCCTAGGAGGACAACCTACAATGAGCAGTTCTTC | CASSFPRRTTYNEQFF
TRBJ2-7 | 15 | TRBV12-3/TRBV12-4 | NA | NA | TGTGCCAGCAGTTCTCCGGACAGTTTCCCCTACGAGCAGTACTTC | CASSSPDSFPYEQYF
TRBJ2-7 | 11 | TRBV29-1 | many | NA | TGCAGCGTTCTCTTTCTACGCGAGCAGTACTTC | CSVLFLREQYF
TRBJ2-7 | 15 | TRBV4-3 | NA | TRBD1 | TGCGCCAGCAGCCAAGAACAGGGGTGGTACTACGAGCAGTACTTC | CASSQEQGWYYEQYF
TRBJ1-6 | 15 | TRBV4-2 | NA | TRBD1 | TGTGCCAGCAGCCAAGGAGGGGACAGAAATTCACCCCTCCACTTT | CASSQGGDRNSPLHF
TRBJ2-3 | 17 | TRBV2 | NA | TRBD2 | TGTGCCAGCAGGGCAACGGGGACTACCGTCTACACAGATACGCAGTATTTT | CASRATGTTVYTDTQYF
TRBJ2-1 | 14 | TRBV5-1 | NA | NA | TGCGCCAGCAGCTCGGGACCTAACTACAATGAGCAGTTCTTC | CASSSGPNYNEQFF
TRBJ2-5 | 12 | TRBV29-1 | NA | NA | TGCAGCATTGCCGAGACAGAAGAGACCCAGTACTTC | CSIAETEETQYF
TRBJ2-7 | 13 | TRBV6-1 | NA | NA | TGTGCCAGCACTGACGCTACTTCCTACGAGCAGTACTTC | CASTDATSYEQYF
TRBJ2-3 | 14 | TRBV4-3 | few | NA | TGCGCCAGCAGCCATGGACTGTCGACAGATACGCAGTATTTT | CASSHGLSTDTQYF
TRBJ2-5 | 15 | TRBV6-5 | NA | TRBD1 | TGTGCCAGCAGTTTCCGGGACAGGGCCTACAATGAGCAGTACTTC | CASSFRDRAYNEQYF
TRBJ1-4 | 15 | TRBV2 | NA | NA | TGTGCCAGCAGCACTCTTCGAGGGACTGCCGAAAAACTGTTTTTT | CASSTLRGTAEKLFF
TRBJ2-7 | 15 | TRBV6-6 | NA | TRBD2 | TGTGCCAGCAGTTACAGGGTAGCGGGGGGTTCCGAGCAGTACTTC | CASSYRVAGGSEQYF